A single sample gave rise to the 5 T cell receptor beta chains below, sequenced in a study of blood T cells in healthy people across ages. Through a sample-barcoded 5' primer and a J-beta primer mix, a second PCR was run for about 6 to 11 cycles. TCRdb re-called the 5' RACE reads with MiXCR, one entry per CDR3 protein. The sample contains around 1.5 million distinct CDR3 sequences, about 31% of which appear only once. Sequences were obtained from blood. These receptors were collected from a woman in her twenties or thirties in good health.

V gene TRBV20-1 combines with J gene TRBJ2-7; the D gene is possibly TRBD2 (6 bases). Germline loops: CDR1 DFQATT, CDR2 SNEGSKA (reference sequence). V lost 5 bases, J lost 3 bases, and 20 bases lay in between. The CDR3 is 15 amino acids. CDR3 DNA: TGCAGTGCTGAGGATCAGCGGGCCCAACGCTACGAGCAGTACTTC. Translating it yields CSAEDQRAQRYEQYF.

The sample holds a few counts of this clonotype. This chain connects TRBV20-1 to TRBJ1-5, with a possible D match to TRBD1 (6 bases). The germline V and J ends were trimmed by 0 bases and 3 bases, with 12 bases remaining between them. The germline gives CDR1 DFQATT, CDR2 SNEGSKA (reference sequence). This CDR3 is 15 amino acids long. The CDR3 DNA reads TGCAGTGCTAGAGATATTAACAGGGACAATCAGCCCCAGCATTTT. Amino acids: CSARDINRDNQPQHF.

This clonotype was seen repeatedly, ten times or more. The rearrangement joins TRBV2 to TRBJ1-4, with 11 bases identical to TRBD1. J lost 8 bases, V lost 6 bases, and 5 bases had no gene match. The CDR3 totals 14 residues. Per the germline V gene, CDR1 is SNHLY and CDR2 is FYNNEI. The CDR3 sequence: CASRDGTGGEKLFF. CDR3 in DNA: TGTGCCAGCAGGGATGGGACAGGGGGAGAAAAACTGTTTTTT. The full variable domain, with the rest looked up from reference TRBV2 and TRBJ1-4, is EPEVTQTPSHQVTQMGQEVILRCVPISNHLYFYWYRQILGQKVEFLVSFYNNEISEKSEIFDDQFSVERPDGSNFTLKIRSTKLEDSAMYFCASRDGTGGEKLFFGSGTQLSVL.

This chain joins TRBV7-9 and TRBJ2-5; the match to TRBD2 covers 7 bases. J lost 3 bases, V lost 3 bases, and 4 bases had no gene match. The CDR3 length is 14 residues. The germline V gene has CDR1 SEHNR and CDR2 FQNEAQ (reference sequence). CDR3 coding DNA: TGTGCCAGCAGCTTTTTCCTAGCGGAAGAGACCCAGTACTTC. Its translation: CASSFFLAEETQYF.

This chain connects TRBV20-1 to TRBJ2-1; TRBD2 agrees at 9 bases. The germline gives CDR1 DFQATT, CDR2 SNEGSKA (reference sequence). Germline trimming cut 2 bases from V and 9 bases from J; bases unmatched to any gene: 8. This CDR3 is built from 14 residues. The CDR3, as DNA: TGCAGTGCTAGACTAGCGGGGCTACAGGGTGAGCAGTTCTTC. Residues: CSARLAGLQGEQFF.